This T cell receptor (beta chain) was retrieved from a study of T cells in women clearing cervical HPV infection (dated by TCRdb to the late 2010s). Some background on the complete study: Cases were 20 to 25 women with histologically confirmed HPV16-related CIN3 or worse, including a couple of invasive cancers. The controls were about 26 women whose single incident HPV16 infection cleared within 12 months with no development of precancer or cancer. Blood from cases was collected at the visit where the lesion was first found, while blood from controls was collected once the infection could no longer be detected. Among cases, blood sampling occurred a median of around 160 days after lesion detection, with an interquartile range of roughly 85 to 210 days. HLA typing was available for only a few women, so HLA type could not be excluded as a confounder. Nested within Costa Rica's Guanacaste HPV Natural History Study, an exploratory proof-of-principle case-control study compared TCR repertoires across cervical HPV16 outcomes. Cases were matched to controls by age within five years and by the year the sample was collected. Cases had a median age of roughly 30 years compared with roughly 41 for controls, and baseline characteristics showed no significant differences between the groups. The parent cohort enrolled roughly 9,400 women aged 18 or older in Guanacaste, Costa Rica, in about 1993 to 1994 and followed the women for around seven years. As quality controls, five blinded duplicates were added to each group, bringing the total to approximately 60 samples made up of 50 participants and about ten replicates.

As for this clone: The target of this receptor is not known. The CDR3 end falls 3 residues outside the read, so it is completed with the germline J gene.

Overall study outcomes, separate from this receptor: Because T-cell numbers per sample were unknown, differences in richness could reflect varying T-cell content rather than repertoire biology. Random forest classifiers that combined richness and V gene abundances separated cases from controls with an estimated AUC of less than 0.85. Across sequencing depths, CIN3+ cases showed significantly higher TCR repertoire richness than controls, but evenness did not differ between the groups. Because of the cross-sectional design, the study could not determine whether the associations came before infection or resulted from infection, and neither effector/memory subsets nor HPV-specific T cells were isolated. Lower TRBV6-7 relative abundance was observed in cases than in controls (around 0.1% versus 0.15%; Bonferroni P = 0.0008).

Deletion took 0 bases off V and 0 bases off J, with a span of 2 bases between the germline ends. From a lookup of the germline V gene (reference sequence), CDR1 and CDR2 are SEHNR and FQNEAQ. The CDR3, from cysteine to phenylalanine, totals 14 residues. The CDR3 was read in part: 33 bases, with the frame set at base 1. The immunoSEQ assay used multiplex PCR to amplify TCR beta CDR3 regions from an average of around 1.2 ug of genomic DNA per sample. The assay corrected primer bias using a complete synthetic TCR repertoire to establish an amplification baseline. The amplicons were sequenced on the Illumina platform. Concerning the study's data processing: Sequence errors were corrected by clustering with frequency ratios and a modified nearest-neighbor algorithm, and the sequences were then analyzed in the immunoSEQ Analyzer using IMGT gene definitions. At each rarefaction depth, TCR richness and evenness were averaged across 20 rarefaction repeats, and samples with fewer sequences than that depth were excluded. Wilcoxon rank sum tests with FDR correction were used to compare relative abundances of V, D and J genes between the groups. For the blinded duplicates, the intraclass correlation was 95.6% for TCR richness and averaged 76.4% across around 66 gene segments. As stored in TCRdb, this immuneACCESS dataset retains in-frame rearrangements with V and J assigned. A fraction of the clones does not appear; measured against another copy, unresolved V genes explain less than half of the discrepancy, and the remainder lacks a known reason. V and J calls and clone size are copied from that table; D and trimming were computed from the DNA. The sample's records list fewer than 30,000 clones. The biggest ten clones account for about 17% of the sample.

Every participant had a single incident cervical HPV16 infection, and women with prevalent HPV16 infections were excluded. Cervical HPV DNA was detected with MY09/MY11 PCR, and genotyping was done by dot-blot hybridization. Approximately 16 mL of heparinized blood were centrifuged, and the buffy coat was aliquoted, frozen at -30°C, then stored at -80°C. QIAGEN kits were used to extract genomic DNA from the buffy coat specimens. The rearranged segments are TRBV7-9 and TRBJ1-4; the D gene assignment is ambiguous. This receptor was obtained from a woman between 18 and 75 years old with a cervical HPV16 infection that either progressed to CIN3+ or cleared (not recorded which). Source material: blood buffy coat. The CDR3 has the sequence CASSLASTNEKLFF. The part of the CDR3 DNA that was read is TGTGCCAGCAGCTTAGCCTCAACTAATGAAAAA.